Reported below is one T cell receptor (beta chain). Per germline, CDR1 MNHEY and CDR2 SVGEGT. This CDR3 comprises 15 residues. Deletions cut 4 bases from V and 2 bases from J, with 15 bases between. These data are taken from a study of T-cell memory formation after mild COVID-19. TCRdb redid the calling of the 5' RACE reads with MiXCR, one entry per CDR3 protein. Here the sample spans under 40,000 distinct CDR3 sequences, about 6% being singletons. The chain has TRBV6-2 or TRBV6-3 and TRBJ2-7; no firm D call. The receptor was derived from an adult who had mild COVID-19 (a few samples of this study predate the infection). Cell type and time point are not known. The sample was PBMCs or a T cell subset sorted from them (not recorded which). Written as DNA, the CDR3 is TGTGCCAGCAGTTTGGGCGATACACCTACCTACGAGCAGTACTTC. Its translation: CASSLGDTPTYEQYF.